This T cell receptor beta chain was recovered during a study of blood T cell repertoires in COVID-19. Turning to the study itself: Some COVID-19 samples were acute and others convalescent; all came from the United States, Italy and Spain. The analysed material was cDNA or gDNA that came from T cells, B-cell-depleted T cells, or PBMCs.

From germline, CDR1 is SNHLY and CDR2 FYNNEI. The CDR3 totals 15 residues. The trim removed 7 bases at V and 4 bases at J, leaving 10 bases unmatched. Study processing details: How many nucleated cells were present was estimated from reference gene primer amplification. Sequenced by immunoSEQ multiplex PCR; TCRdb stores in-frame clones only, minus some. Clone size and V and J calls were adopted from that table, with D and trimming inferred from the DNA. This sample carries about 74,000 clones, roughly three quarters of them seen once, and the ten largest clones take 20% to 25%. This rearrangement joins TRBV2 to TRBJ2-7; TRBD1 agrees at 10 bases. The sequence was collected from an older man with acute or convalescent COVID-19. Sequencing input: peripheral blood. CDR3 DNA sequence: TGTGCCAGCACTGGACAGGGGGGCTTTATGTACGAGCAGTACTTC. This sequence encodes CASTGQGGFMYEQYF.